This T cell receptor beta chain derives from a study of regulatory T cells in long-lasting Graves disease. According to the study, TCR beta libraries were built with iRepertoire HTBI primers and CDR3-region Arm-PCR. TCRdb reanalysed the multiplex PCR reads using MiXCR and keeps one entry per CDR3 protein. Of fewer than 550,000 distinct CDR3 sequences listed, about 16% are singletons. Between the trimmed V and J ends, which lost 8 bases and 1 base, there was a span of 15 bases. CDR3 length: 15 residues. Germline lookup yields CDR1 SNHLY and CDR2 FYNNEI. Time point given: newly diagnosed GD, antithyroid drugs for less than 3 months. PBMC-derived RNA was used for the TCR library. At least ten counts were recorded for this clonotype. These data were also reused for a study on T cells in Graves' hyperthyroidism and ophthalmopathy.

The sample consisted of peripheral blood mononuclear cells (PBMCs), taken at new diagnosis, from a patient treated with antithyroid drugs. The receptor comes from a woman aged 18-29 years with Graves disease. The gene calls are TRBV2 and TRBJ1-5; D possibly corresponds to TRBD1 (6 bases). The CDR3: CASRQGRTSNQPQHF. CDR3 coding DNA: TGTGCCAGCCGGCAGGGGAGGACGAGCAATCAGCCCCAGCATTTT.